This T cell receptor (beta chain) was recorded in a study of chemoradiotherapy in HPV16-positive cancers. Study-level findings and limits: During treatment, candidate HPV-specific clones and E7-related motifs expanded in tumor. Functional assays defining HPV-specific T cells used only a couple of HPV16-positive patients.

The sample holds a few counts of this clone. Its antigen is unidentified. Repertoires were sampled repeatedly during chemoradiotherapy. This CDR3 is built from 15 residues. Trimming took 4 bases from V and 7 from J; bases not matched to a gene: 9. Per germline, CDR1 MNHEY and CDR2 SVGAGI. Sequenced by immunoSEQ multiplex PCR; TCRdb stores in-frame clones only, minus some. This sample has about 35,000 clones; about 80% occur once, and the top ten carry 3.5% to 4%. The sample in question was blood, obtained from a patient who underwent chemoradiotherapy. The genes are TRBV6-5 and TRBJ1-4; 7 bases fit TRBD1. This sequence originates from a human donor with HPV-associated anogenital cancer. The CDR3 is CASSSSTGMAEKLFF. The CDR3 DNA sequence: TGTGCCAGCAGTTCCTCGACAGGGATGGCTGAAAAACTGTTTTTT.